Below, 13 T cell receptor beta chains from the same sample are listed, as sequenced in a study of blood T cell repertoires in COVID-19. TCRdb's copy holds only in-frame clones and misses some; the assay was immunoSEQ multiplex PCR. In the table there are 130,000 to 150,000 clones, roughly three quarters of which are singletons. The sequenced sample was peripheral blood. The receptors originated from a woman in her 70s with COVID-19, enrolled during active disease.

This chain uses TRBV5-5 with TRBJ1-1, with D tentatively TRBD1 (6 bases). Germline values: CDR1 SGHKS, CDR2 YYEKEE (reference sequence). The CDR3 is 15 residues long. Trimming removed 4 bases at V and 4 bases at J, with 17 bases between. CDR3 in amino acids: CASSPGHAGPTEAFF. For the CDR3, the DNA is TGTGCCAGCAGCCCGGGACACGCCGGGCCCACTGAAGCTTTCTTT.

The chain employs TRBV5-4 and TRBJ1-2; 9 bases match TRBD1. Germline-derived CDR1 and CDR2 are SGHNT and YYREEE (reference sequence). The CDR3 is 13 residues long. The V and J ends lost 1 base and 6 bases, in that order; junction bases with no gene match: 1. The CDR3 sequence: CASSLTGGNGYTF. The CDR3 nucleotides are TGTGCCAGCAGCTTGACAGGGGGCAATGGCTACACCTTC.

V and J are TRBV18 and TRBJ2-3, with 11 bases matching TRBD2. With V trimmed by 1 base and J by 3 bases, 3 bases remained unmatched. Germline V lookup: CDR1 KGHSH, CDR2 LQKENI. The CDR3 has 16 residues. CDR3 in amino acids: CASSPLAGGPTDTQYF. In DNA, the CDR3 is TGTGCCAGCTCACCACTAGCGGGGGGGCCAACAGATACGCAGTATTTT.

This chain links TRBV28 with TRBJ1-1; D perhaps matches TRBD1 (5 bases). The germline V gene has CDR1 MDHEN and CDR2 SYDVKM. With 8 bases removed from V and 4 bases from J, the gap between germline ends came to 20 bases. The CDR3 is made up of 15 amino acids. The CDR3 DNA reads TGTGCCAGCTACTTAGAAAGGGGCGGGGGCACTGAAGCTTTCTTT. Translated, it gives CASYLERGGGTEAFF.

The J gene is TRBJ1-5, the V gene TRBV7-2, with 10 bases fitting TRBD1. The CDR3 has 17 residues. From germline, CDR1 is SGHTA and CDR2 FQGNSA. J lost 4 bases, V lost 5 bases, and 11 bases had no gene match. CDR3 protein: CASSRGQGDKQNQPQHF. For the CDR3, the DNA is TGTGCCAGCAGCCGCGGACAGGGGGACAAGCAGAATCAGCCCCAGCATTTT. The full variable domain, its missing parts supplied by reference TRBV7-2 and TRBJ1-5, is GAGVSQSPSNKVTEKGKDVELRCDPISGHTALYWYRQSLGQGLEFLIYFQGNSAPDKSGLPSDRFSAERTGGSVSTLTIQRTQQEDSAVYLCASSRGQGDKQNQPQHFGDGTRLSIL.

This rearrangement joins TRBV10-3 to TRBJ2-2; 7 nucleotides agree with TRBD2. CDR1 is ENHRY, CDR2 SYGVKD, per germline. V gave up 6 bases and J gave up 2 bases; unmatched junction bases: 9. CDR3 length equals 16 residues. CDR3 residues: CAISESGVANTGELFF. The CDR3 DNA reads as TGTGCCATCAGCGAAAGCGGGGTGGCCAACACCGGGGAGCTGTTTTTT.

This clone was detected once. This sequence joins TRBV10-1 and TRBJ1-1, with D perhaps TRBD1 (6 bases). V was clipped by 9 bases and J by 4 bases, with 15 bases between them. CDR1 and CDR2 (germline): WNHNN, SYGVQD (reference sequence). This CDR3 contains 13 residues. This CDR3 reads CARDDRRGTEAFF. As DNA, the CDR3 is TGCGCCAGGGACGACAGGCGAGGCACTGAAGCTTTCTTT.

V is TRBV7-2 and J is TRBJ1-2; 7 bases are shared with TRBD1. The CDR3 contains 13 residues. Trimming took 5 bases from V and 8 from J; bases not matched to a gene: 8. Looked up from germline, CDR1 is SGHTA and CDR2 is FQGNSA. The CDR3 DNA reads as TGTGCCAGCAGCCTAAGGGGGCGAAGAGGCTACACCTTC. This gives the protein CASSLRGRRGYTF.

This rearrangement joins TRBV2 to TRBJ1-1; 7 nucleotides align to TRBD1. The germline V gene has CDR1 SNHLY and CDR2 FYNNEI. The ends lost 6 bases at V and 3 bases at J; junction bases unmatched: 7. The CDR3 is 14 amino acids. CDR3 residues: CASSAGTEHTEAFF. CDR3 DNA: TGTGCCAGCAGCGCCGGGACAGAGCACACTGAAGCTTTCTTT.

This chain connects TRBV19 to TRBJ2-1, with no clear D. The CDR3 loop spans 15 amino acids. Germline loops: CDR1 LNHDA, CDR2 SQIVND (reference sequence). The germline V and J ends were trimmed by 1 base and 0 bases, with 7 bases remaining between them. This CDR3 is CASSIGSASYNEQFF. Written as DNA, the CDR3 is TGTGCCAGTAGTATAGGTAGTGCCTCCTACAATGAGCAGTTCTTC. The full variable domain, completed using reference TRBV19 and TRBJ2-1, is DGGITQSPKYLFRKEGQNVTLSCEQNLNHDAMYWYRQDPGQGLRLIYYSQIVNDFQKGDIAEGYSVSREKKESFPLTVTSAQKNPTAFYLCASSIGSASYNEQFFGPGTRLTVL.

The gene calls are TRBV19 and TRBJ1-2; D is perhaps TRBD1 (6 bases). Trimming removed 7 bases at V and 6 bases at J, with 18 bases between. This CDR3 is 14 amino acids long. The germline V gene encodes CDR1 LNHDA and CDR2 SQIVND (reference sequence). CDR3 loop: CASNPRGGANGYTF. The CDR3 coding sequence is TGTGCCAGTAACCCGCGAGGGGGGGCGAATGGCTACACCTTC.

This chain joins TRBV7-3 and TRBJ2-1, with 10 bases aligning to TRBD2. There are 14 residues in the CDR3. The V gene end was trimmed by 5 bases and the J gene end by 7 bases; junction bases not matched to a gene: 5. Germline V gene lookup returns CDR1 SGHTA and CDR2 FQGTGA. CDR3 DNA: TGTGCCAGCAGCAGAGCGGGGGGGCCTAATGAGCAGTTCTTC. Residues: CASSRAGGPNEQFF.

This chain joins TRBV30 and TRBJ2-4; maybe TRBD2 (5 bases). Deletions cut 2 bases from V and 0 bases from J, with 11 bases between. CDR3 length: 15 amino acids. Germline V gene sequence: CDR1 GTSNPN, CDR2 SVGIG (reference sequence). CDR3 sequence reads: CAWSKAGLAKNIQYF. The CDR3 DNA follows: TGTGCCTGGAGTAAGGCGGGCCTAGCCAAAAACATTCAGTACTTC.